This TCR beta chain was identified in a study of cytomegalovirus exposure and HLA in healthy donors (TCRdb year 2017). With respect to the entire study: According to an earlier analysis of 587 of the donors, some 180 million T cells yielded 117 million unique TCR beta sequences and about 300 Gb of sequence data. An early release that covered 500 to 800 HLA-typed donors contained approximately 300 gigabases of sequencing data and about 84 million unique TCR sequences. Of the approximately 370 genotyped donors, 81% were placed in the genetic ancestry cluster associated with self-reported Caucasian donors. The study aimed to test whether signatures of past pathogen exposure could be identified by cataloging public T cell receptors. The T cell repertoires of some 700 subjects were profiled by immunosequencing and related to cytomegalovirus serostatus. Along with the approximately 670-subject first cohort, a separate validation cohort of over a hundred different subjects was used. The study combined high-throughput TCR immunosequencing, statistical association of individual TCRs with disease status, and machine learning to predict cytomegalovirus infection status. To study patterns of TCR occurrence, a later analysis re-analyzed previously published TCR beta repertoires from just over 650 donors and added high-resolution HLA genotyping. Rather than using new phenotypic data, the later analysis identified candidate immune exposures from TCR beta sequences and from how often those sequences occurred across donors. An earlier analysis of a few hundred of the donors applied high-throughput TCR beta sequencing to assess whether each TCR beta V gene segment acted as functional or pseudogenic. Donor age, sex, ethnicity and CMV serostatus were collected together with the repertoire data. A later genetic analysis took genome-wide SNP genotypes for about 65% of the 666 donors and used that subset as a discovery cohort. All discovery cohort repertoires had been generated on a single sequencing platform. HLA typing covered class I and class II loci at four-digit resolution. Typing coverage differed by locus: A, B, C, DRB1 and DQB1 were typed in roughly 620-630 donors, DQA1 in 500 to 550, DPA1 in around 600, and DPB1 in 400 to 490. Roughly five DR-DQ haplotypes were handled as single units for association and clustering because linkage in the cohort was strong. Across some 400 genotyped donors of the cohort, an average of roughly 250,000 unique TCR beta nucleotide sequences per donor were sequenced, and approximately 17% of those sequences were non-productive. Findings and caveats that apply to the study as a whole: The only immune exposure information available for the cohort was CMV serostatus. Because counts were too low, 15 to 20 rarely observed V segments, including chromosome 9 orphons, were excluded from the earlier analysis of a few hundred of the donors. Only TCR beta chains were sequenced in this cohort, and the absence of alpha or paired-chain data limited detectable features. A further reported finding was that TCR beta sequences accurately predicted the HLA-A and HLA-B alleles for most subjects in the first cohort. In a later genetic analysis, fewer N-insertions in productive TCRs were reported among donors in an Asian-associated ancestry cluster than the 666-donor mean. The presence/absence analyses assumed that sequencing depth was roughly uniform across donors, and that assumption may not be true. Assigning TCR associations to individual alleles was difficult when HLA alleles, especially DR and DQ, strongly co-occurred. In a later analysis, several top co-occurrence clusters were reported to appear linked to parvovirus B19, influenza, CMV and Epstein-Barr virus. A total of roughly 160 TCR beta chains were listed by the study as associated with cytomegalovirus. Correlated functional status among segregating V segments might reflect linkage disequilibrium, but an unknown experimental factor could not be ruled out. In vitro tests confirmed that a few of the cytomegalovirus-associated TCR beta chains recognize cytomegalovirus antigens. The classifier was reported to diagnose cytomegalovirus status with high specificity and sensitivity in both the original cohort and the validation cohort. A later genetic analysis associated a missense DCLRE1C variant with V-gene and J-gene trimming of TCR beta chains, and an independent cohort replicated the association. Some IMGT-functional V segments, including TRBV6-2 and TRBV6-3, could not be distinguished by the 87-base-pair reads and were therefore excluded. It was suggested by the authors that the approach could potentially be generalized to other disease states and immunological phenotypes. A later analysis found that TCR association rates varied across HLA loci, with DRB1 alleles showing the most associated TCRs and HLA-C alleles the fewest. In an earlier analysis of some 640 of the donors, most TCR beta V segments were observed in productive rearrangements about 90% or about 30% of the time, broadly matching IMGT annotations. Because HLA typing was missing for some donors at each locus, association tests included only the typed subset. While some public TCRs were present in many individuals, most TCR sequences turned up only very rarely across donors. A later analysis associated about 17,000 TCR beta sequences with specific HLA alleles at a false discovery rate of 0.05. A cluster of highly shared sequence variants was judged likely to represent a technical artifact of the sequencing pipeline. Most CMV-associated TCR beta chains appeared to be HLA-restricted in a later analysis, and the HLA associations seemed to be driven largely by CMV exposure. In a later analysis, HLA-associated TCR beta chains showed more clonal expansion and lower generation probabilities than non-associated chains that were equally common.

Library prep was done by the immunoSEQ multiplex PCR assay. For the multiplex PCR, a mixture combining 60 forward primers for TCR Vbeta segments and 13 reverse primers for TCR Jbeta segments was used. A multiplex PCR assay on genomic DNA amplified the CDR3 region of rearranged TCR beta genes. The amplified TCR beta libraries were sequenced on the Illumina HiSeq System as 87-base-pair reads. In the authors' own workflow: A later analysis counted approximately 84 million unique TCR beta chains across the roughly 700 repertoires, and some 11 million of these chains were shared by at least two donors. Raw reads were error-corrected and collapsed into unique sequences with a nearest-neighbor algorithm that merged closely related sequences to remove PCR and sequencing errors. To assign V, D and J gene segments, CDR3 sequences were aligned to IMGT reference sequences. Each retained sequence needed at least a six-nucleotide match to both a V gene segment and a J gene segment. A rearrangement counted as productive if the CDR3 had no stop codons and remained in frame with V and J, and every other rearrangement counted as non-productive. CDR3 was defined according to IMGT convention as the region running from the second conserved V-encoded cysteine to the conserved J-encoded phenylalanine. The earlier analysis of a few hundred of the donors excluded sequences that lacked an unambiguous match to a single V gene segment. In an earlier analysis of a few hundred of the donors, V segments were called functional above 56.7% productive rearrangements and were called segregating when the between-donor standard deviation exceeded 5%. A statistical classification framework was developed to diagnose cytomegalovirus status using the catalog of TCR beta chain sequences. A later analysis assigned V and J genes by comparing TCR nucleotide sequences with IMGT/GENE-DB human TR gene sequences. A later analysis assigned CDR3 sequences and most-parsimonious VDJ recombination scenarios with the TCRdist pipeline. In a later analysis, each TCR beta chain was defined by its CDR3 amino acid sequence together with its V-gene family, and reads lacking a unique V-gene family were excluded. As a way to deal with suspected cross-contamination and a sequencing artifact, a later analysis dropped hundreds of nucleotide sequences that were highly shared and had low generation probability. A later analysis calculated a clonal expansion index for each public chain from normalized within-repertoire ranks of inferred template counts. In a later analysis, generation probabilities were computed with a VDJ recombination model fitted to out-of-frame rearrangements, and the resulting probabilities were checked against IGoR. Hypergeometric tests were used in a later analysis to score TCR-TCR, TCR-HLA and TCR-CMV co-occurrence, with a repertoire-size bias correction applied to the TCR pairs. A later analysis estimated false discovery rates by permuting HLA or CMV assignments 20 times. A later analysis grouped co-occurring TCRs with DBSCAN, adding TCRdist sequence similarity when clustering within HLA-allele-positive subsets. Co-occurrence clustering excluded repertoires with fewer than 30,000 or more than 120,000 public chains, plus five with anomalous nucleotide sharing. Imported from immuneACCESS, the table was reduced by TCRdb to in-frame sequences with V and J called. These copies leave out some clones; in studies compared against another copy, an unresolved V gene accounts for under half, and the cause of the remainder is not known. V and J calls and clone size are as listed in that table; D and trimming were resolved from the DNA. Present in this sample are 180,000 or so clones, over 75% of which were seen just once. About 9.3% of the sample comes from the top ten.

As for this clone: Which antigen it targets is not known. Nothing much larger sits one base from this clone, and base qualities are not available.

V was cut back by 5 bases and J by 3 bases, leaving a gap of 10 bases between them. The CDR3 starts with the cysteine, ends with the phenylalanine, and has 13 residues. This entry keeps only the CDR3 DNA: 39 bases, framed from base 1. The germline V gene encodes CDR1 SNHLY and CDR2 FYNNEI. The cohort comprised fewer than 750 healthy bone marrow donors. At the time of sampling, every cohort member was nominally healthy, though immune exposures that went unrecorded were likely present. The donor tested CMV seropositive, placing the donor among the 289 seropositive members of the cohort. Each donor provided a peripheral blood sample, and peripheral blood mononuclear cells were used for TCR beta sequencing. The Qiagen DNeasy Blood Extraction Kit was used to extract genomic DNA from the blood cell samples.

The sequenced sample consisted of PBMCs. The chain employs TRBV2 and TRBJ1-2; the D gene is unclear. The clonotype originates from a man aged 18 to 29 in good health and CMV-seropositive. The DNA reads as follows: TGTGCCAGCAGTCCGAGTCGGGACTATGGCTACACCTTC. Its product reads: CASSPSRDYGYTF.